This T cell receptor (beta chain) was profiled in a study of cytomegalovirus exposure and HLA in healthy donors. The PCR used 60 Vbeta and 13 Jbeta primers. Produced via immunoSEQ multiplex PCR; TCRdb's table is partial and in-frame only. The table has roughly 120,000 clones, approximately 80% seen once; the top ten hold more than 10%. CDR3 size: 16 residues. The TCR sequence derives from a middle-aged woman in good health and CMV-seropositive. The sequenced sample was PBMCs. The J gene is TRBJ2-1, the V gene TRBV7-5; TRBD2 is taken as the D call from the table, unchecked against the DNA. TRBV7-5 is a documented pseudogene. The CDR3 DNA sequence: TGTGTCAGAAGCTTAGGCCCCTACTGCTCCTACAATGAGCAGTTCTTC. Its protein is CVRSLGPYCSYNEQFF.